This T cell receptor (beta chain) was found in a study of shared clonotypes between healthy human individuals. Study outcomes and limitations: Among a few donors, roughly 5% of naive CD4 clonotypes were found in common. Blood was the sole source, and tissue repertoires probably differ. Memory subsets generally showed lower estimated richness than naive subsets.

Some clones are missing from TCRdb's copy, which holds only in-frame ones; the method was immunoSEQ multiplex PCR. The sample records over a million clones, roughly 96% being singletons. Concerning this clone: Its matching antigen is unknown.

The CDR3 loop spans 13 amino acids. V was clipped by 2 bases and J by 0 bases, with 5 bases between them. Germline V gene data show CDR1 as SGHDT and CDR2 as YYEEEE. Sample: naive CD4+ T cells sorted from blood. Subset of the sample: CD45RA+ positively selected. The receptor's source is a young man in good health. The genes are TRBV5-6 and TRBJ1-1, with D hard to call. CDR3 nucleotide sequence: TGTGCCAGCAGCTTCGCCGTGAACACTGAAGCTTTCTTT. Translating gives CASSFAVNTEAFF.